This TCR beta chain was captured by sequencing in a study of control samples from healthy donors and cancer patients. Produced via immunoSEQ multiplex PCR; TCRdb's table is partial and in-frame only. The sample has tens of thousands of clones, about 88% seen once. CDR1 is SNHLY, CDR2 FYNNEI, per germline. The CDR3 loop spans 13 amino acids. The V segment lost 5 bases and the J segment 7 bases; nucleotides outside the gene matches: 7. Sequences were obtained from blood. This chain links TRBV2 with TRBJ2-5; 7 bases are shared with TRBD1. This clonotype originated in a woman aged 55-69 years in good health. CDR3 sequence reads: CASSRDRVGTQYF. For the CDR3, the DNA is TGTGCCAGCAGTCGTGACAGGGTTGGGACCCAGTACTTC.